Listed below are T cell receptor beta chains from one sample, sequenced in a study of shared clonotypes between healthy human individuals. Here immunoSEQ multiplex PCR was the method, and the copy in TCRdb shows in-frame clones only, minus some. The data contain about 330,000 clones, roughly 84% of them seen just once; the ten biggest clones take up 15% to 20%. Input material: memory CD8+ T cells sorted from blood. The source is a man aged 18-30 years in good health. The CDR3 runs from the conserved cysteine through the conserved F or W. The order of the fields is V gene, clone size, D gene, J gene, CDR3 protein, CDR3 DNA. A D gene is named only where the DNA matches it firmly. For some rows the clone size is stated as once, few or many, or as a class when expanded; others skip it.

v_call: TRBV27
clone_size: NA
d_call: TRBD1
j_call: TRBJ1-6
cdr3_aa: CASSFGQVGSYNSPLHF
cdr3_nt: TGTGCCAGCAGTTTCGGACAGGTTGGCTCCTATAATTCACCCCTCCACTTT

v_call: TRBV9
clone_size: NA
d_call: NA
j_call: TRBJ1-2
cdr3_aa: CASSVEDGNYGYTF
cdr3_nt: TGTGCCAGCAGCGTAGAAGACGGGAACTATGGCTACACCTTC

v_call: TRBV23-1
clone_size: NA
d_call: TRBD1
j_call: TRBJ2-5
cdr3_aa: CASSQTQGRMKGKTQYF
cdr3_nt: TGCGCCAGCAGTCAAACACAGGGGCGGATGAAGGGTAAGACCCAGTACTTC

v_call: TRBV2
clone_size: NA
d_call: TRBD2
j_call: TRBJ2-3
cdr3_aa: CASSDGLAGGQTDTQYF
cdr3_nt: TGTGCCAGCAGTGACGGACTAGCGGGGGGGCAAACAGATACGCAGTATTTT

v_call: TRBV7-8
clone_size: once
d_call: NA
j_call: TRBJ1-1
cdr3_aa: CASSPGPLMNTEAFF
cdr3_nt: TGTGCCAGCAGCCCGGGCCCCCTTATGAACACTGAAGCTTTCTTT

v_call: TRBV13
clone_size: NA
d_call: NA
j_call: TRBJ1-2
cdr3_aa: CASSLTTGSSDGYTF
cdr3_nt: TGTGCCAGCAGCTTGACGACGGGATCCTCGGATGGCTACACCTTC

v_call: TRBV12-1
clone_size: NA
d_call: NA
j_call: TRBJ2-4
cdr3_aa: CASSFGWRGAKNIQYF
cdr3_nt: TGTGCCAGCAGCTTTGGCTGGAGAGGGGCCAAAAACATTCAGTACTTC

v_call: TRBV14
clone_size: NA
d_call: NA
j_call: TRBJ1-6
cdr3_aa: CASSQDDQSSYNSPLHF
cdr3_nt: TGTGCCAGCAGCCAAGACGACCAGAGCTCCTATAATTCACCCCTCCACTTT

v_call: TRBV19
clone_size: NA
d_call: NA
j_call: TRBJ2-2
cdr3_aa: CASSIGKWELFF
cdr3_nt: TGTGCCAGTAGTATAGGAAAATGGGAGCTGTTTTTT

v_call: TRBV5-4
clone_size: NA
d_call: NA
j_call: TRBJ1-2
cdr3_aa: CASSLDLEGYTF
cdr3_nt: TGTGCCAGCAGCTTGGATTTAGAAGGCTACACCTTC

v_call: TRBV29-1
clone_size: NA
d_call: NA
j_call: TRBJ2-7
cdr3_aa: CSVWEHGRYEQYF
cdr3_nt: TGCAGCGTTTGGGAACACGGCCGCTACGAGCAGTACTTC

v_call: TRBV7-9
clone_size: NA
d_call: TRBD2
j_call: TRBJ2-3
cdr3_aa: CASSPPEREIDTQYF
cdr3_nt: TGTGCCAGCAGCCCCCCAGAGCGGGAGATAGATACGCAGTATTTT

v_call: TRBV13
clone_size: NA
d_call: NA
j_call: TRBJ2-7
cdr3_aa: CASSSRPVVDEQYF
cdr3_nt: TGTGCCAGCAGCTCAAGACCCGTTGTCGACGAGCAGTACTTC

v_call: TRBV4-1
clone_size: NA
d_call: TRBD2
j_call: TRBJ2-7
cdr3_aa: CASSQSSGKTYEQYF
cdr3_nt: TGCGCCAGCAGCCAATCAAGCGGGAAAACCTACGAGCAGTACTTC

v_call: TRBV5-1
clone_size: once
d_call: TRBD1
j_call: TRBJ2-2
cdr3_aa: CASSLPRQGGNTGELFF
cdr3_nt: TGCGCCAGCAGCTTGCCCAGACAGGGTGGTAACACCGGGGAGCTGTTTTTT

v_call: TRBV5-1
clone_size: NA
d_call: NA
j_call: TRBJ2-7
cdr3_aa: CASSLGPRKEQYF
cdr3_nt: TGCGCCAGCAGCTTGGGCCCCCGTAAGGAGCAGTACTTC

v_call: TRBV27
clone_size: NA
d_call: NA
j_call: TRBJ2-5
cdr3_aa: CASGSSTGDQETQYF
cdr3_nt: TGTGCCAGCGGTAGTTCCACAGGCGACCAAGAGACCCAGTACTTC

v_call: TRBV13
clone_size: NA
d_call: TRBD1
j_call: TRBJ2-5
cdr3_aa: CASSSGQGYETQYF
cdr3_nt: TGTGCCAGCAGCTCTGGACAGGGATACGAGACCCAGTACTTC

v_call: TRBV11-3
clone_size: NA
d_call: NA
j_call: TRBJ2-1
cdr3_aa: CASSYERNEQFF
cdr3_nt: TGTGCCAGCAGCTACGAACGCAATGAGCAGTTCTTC

v_call: TRBV6-5
clone_size: NA
d_call: TRBD1
j_call: TRBJ2-1
cdr3_aa: CASSPGQGAYNEQFF
cdr3_nt: TGTGCCAGCAGTCCAGGACAGGGGGCGTACAATGAGCAGTTCTTC

v_call: TRBV27
clone_size: NA
d_call: NA
j_call: TRBJ1-2
cdr3_aa: CASSLGRAGYGYTF
cdr3_nt: TGTGCCAGCAGTTTGGGGAGGGCGGGCTATGGCTACACCTTC

v_call: TRBV13
clone_size: NA
d_call: NA
j_call: TRBJ2-7
cdr3_aa: CASSSSGTYEQYF
cdr3_nt: TGTGCCAGCAGCTCTTCAGGGACCTACGAGCAGTACTTC

v_call: TRBV2
clone_size: NA
d_call: NA
j_call: TRBJ1-2
cdr3_aa: CASSGQAYGYTF
cdr3_nt: TGTGCCAGCAGTGGACAGGCCTATGGCTACACCTTC

v_call: TRBV11-2
clone_size: NA
d_call: TRBD1
j_call: TRBJ2-7
cdr3_aa: CASSPHPGTGSYEQYF
cdr3_nt: TGTGCCAGCAGCCCTCATCCCGGGACAGGGTCGTACGAGCAGTACTTC

v_call: TRBV13
clone_size: NA
d_call: TRBD2
j_call: TRBJ2-7
cdr3_aa: CASSTSEGPYEQYF
cdr3_nt: TGTGCCAGCAGTACTAGCGAGGGGCCCTACGAGCAGTACTTC

v_call: TRBV27
clone_size: few
d_call: NA
j_call: TRBJ2-7
cdr3_aa: CASSLSGLGSYEQYF
cdr3_nt: TGTGCCAGCAGTTTATCAGGATTGGGCAGCTACGAGCAGTACTTC

v_call: TRBV27
clone_size: NA
d_call: NA
j_call: TRBJ2-7
cdr3_aa: CASSLVHSWMGEQYF
cdr3_nt: TGTGCCAGCAGTTTAGTCCACTCGTGGATGGGGGAGCAGTACTTC

v_call: TRBV7-8
clone_size: NA
d_call: TRBD1
j_call: TRBJ1-5
cdr3_aa: CASSSRRGHNNQPQHF
cdr3_nt: TGTGCCAGCAGCTCGCGGAGGGGGCATAACAATCAGCCCCAGCATTTT

v_call: TRBV28
clone_size: NA
d_call: NA
j_call: TRBJ2-1
cdr3_aa: CASSTDLQVRWQFF
cdr3_nt: TGTGCCAGCAGCACCGACCTACAAGTCCGTTGGCAGTTCTTC

v_call: TRBV6-1
clone_size: NA
d_call: NA
j_call: TRBJ2-7
cdr3_aa: CASSRRLSYEQYF
cdr3_nt: TGTGCCAGCAGCCGGAGGCTTTCCTACGAGCAGTACTTC

v_call: TRBV28
clone_size: NA
d_call: NA
j_call: TRBJ2-5
cdr3_aa: CASSLIGGSGTQYF
cdr3_nt: TGTGCCAGCAGTTTAATCGGGGGTTCTGGGACCCAGTACTTC

v_call: TRBV28
clone_size: NA
d_call: NA
j_call: TRBJ2-2
cdr3_aa: CASTMLWAPTPGELFF
cdr3_nt: TGTGCCAGCACCATGCTTTGGGCCCCTACCCCCGGGGAGCTGTTTTTT

v_call: TRBV7-6
clone_size: NA
d_call: NA
j_call: TRBJ2-7
cdr3_aa: CASSLGDQYEQYF
cdr3_nt: TGTGCCAGCAGCTTGGGAGACCAATACGAGCAGTACTTC

v_call: TRBV2
clone_size: few
d_call: NA
j_call: TRBJ2-3
cdr3_aa: CAWGGTDTQYF
cdr3_nt: TGTGCCTGGGGAGGCACAGATACGCAGTATTTT

v_call: TRBV11-2
clone_size: NA
d_call: NA
j_call: TRBJ1-2
cdr3_aa: CASSLDWTAYGYTF
cdr3_nt: TGTGCCAGCAGCTTAGACTGGACAGCTTATGGCTACACCTTC

v_call: TRBV27
clone_size: NA
d_call: NA
j_call: TRBJ1-2
cdr3_aa: CASSTSQGSFYGYTF
cdr3_nt: TGTGCCAGCAGTACCTCACAGGGAAGCTTCTATGGCTACACCTTC

v_call: TRBV9
clone_size: NA
d_call: NA
j_call: TRBJ1-2
cdr3_aa: CASSASARENYGYTF
cdr3_nt: TGTGCCAGCAGCGCATCGGCTAGGGAGAACTATGGCTACACCTTC

v_call: TRBV7-9
clone_size: NA
d_call: NA
j_call: TRBJ2-3
cdr3_aa: CASSTPGGADTQYF
cdr3_nt: TGTGCCAGCAGTACCCCCGGGGGTGCAGATACGCAGTATTTT

v_call: TRBV30
clone_size: few
d_call: NA
j_call: TRBJ1-1
cdr3_aa: CAWRPPWEILITEAFF
cdr3_nt: TGTGCCTGGAGGCCTCCTTGGGAGATTTTAATAACCGAAGCTTTCTTT

v_call: TRBV9
clone_size: NA
d_call: NA
j_call: TRBJ1-6
cdr3_aa: CASSVGPRSSYNSPLHF
cdr3_nt: TGTGCCAGCAGCGTAGGGCCGAGAAGCTCCTATAATTCACCCCTCCACTTT

v_call: TRBV7-2
clone_size: NA
d_call: TRBD2
j_call: TRBJ2-2
cdr3_aa: CASSLASGGNTGELFF
cdr3_nt: TGTGCCAGCAGCTTAGCTAGCGGGGGAAACACCGGGGAGCTGTTTTTT

v_call: TRBV27
clone_size: NA
d_call: TRBD1
j_call: TRBJ2-2
cdr3_aa: CASSLSGGVGTGELFF
cdr3_nt: TGTGCCAGCAGTTTATCAGGGGGCGTGGGCACCGGGGAGCTGTTTTTT

v_call: TRBV5-6
clone_size: once
d_call: NA
j_call: TRBJ2-7
cdr3_aa: CASSLKRDISYEQYF
cdr3_nt: TGTGCCAGCAGCCTTAAGAGGGACATATCCTACGAGCAGTACTTC

v_call: TRBV29-1
clone_size: NA
d_call: NA
j_call: TRBJ1-2
cdr3_aa: CSVTPRSESAERVYGYTF
cdr3_nt: TGCAGCGTTACCCCAAGGAGCGAGTCAGCGGAGAGGGTCTATGGCTACACCTTC

v_call: TRBV2
clone_size: NA
d_call: NA
j_call: TRBJ2-7
cdr3_aa: CASSVHPTYEQYF
cdr3_nt: TGTGCCAGCAGTGTACATCCGACCTACGAGCAGTACTTC

v_call: TRBV9
clone_size: NA
d_call: NA
j_call: TRBJ2-3
cdr3_aa: CASSPGLLNGDTQYF
cdr3_nt: TGTGCCAGCAGCCCAGGCCTACTTAACGGAGATACGCAGTATTTT

v_call: TRBV5-1
clone_size: NA
d_call: NA
j_call: TRBJ2-7
cdr3_aa: CASSRGPLVDEQYF
cdr3_nt: TGCGCCAGCAGCCGGGGTCCCTTGGTGGACGAGCAGTACTTC

v_call: TRBV6-5
clone_size: NA
d_call: NA
j_call: TRBJ1-3
cdr3_aa: CASKIDSLSGNTIYF
cdr3_nt: TGTGCCAGCAAGATCGACAGCCTCTCTGGAAACACCATATATTTT

v_call: TRBV6-1
clone_size: NA
d_call: TRBD2
j_call: TRBJ2-7
cdr3_aa: CASSEFAGVIGYEQYF
cdr3_nt: TGTGCCAGCAGTGAATTCGCGGGAGTCATCGGCTACGAGCAGTACTTC

v_call: TRBV6-6
clone_size: NA
d_call: TRBD1
j_call: TRBJ1-5
cdr3_aa: CASSYVGQGARQPQHF
cdr3_nt: TGTGCCAGCAGTTACGTGGGACAGGGGGCCCGGCAGCCCCAGCATTTT

v_call: TRBV10-3
clone_size: NA
d_call: TRBD1
j_call: TRBJ2-1
cdr3_aa: CAILRTGRYNEQFF
cdr3_nt: TGTGCCATTCTTCGGACAGGGAGATACAATGAGCAGTTCTTC

v_call: TRBV10-3
clone_size: once
d_call: NA
j_call: TRBJ1-5
cdr3_aa: CAISESGRNQPQHF
cdr3_nt: TGTGCCATCAGTGAGTCAGGCAGAAATCAGCCCCAGCATTTT

v_call: TRBV11-2
clone_size: NA
d_call: NA
j_call: TRBJ2-1
cdr3_aa: CASSATRDEQFF
cdr3_nt: TGTGCCAGCAGCGCTACGAGAGATGAGCAGTTCTTC

v_call: TRBV7-9
clone_size: NA
d_call: NA
j_call: TRBJ2-5
cdr3_aa: CASSFGREETQYF
cdr3_nt: TGTGCCAGCAGCTTCGGCAGGGAAGAGACCCAGTACTTC